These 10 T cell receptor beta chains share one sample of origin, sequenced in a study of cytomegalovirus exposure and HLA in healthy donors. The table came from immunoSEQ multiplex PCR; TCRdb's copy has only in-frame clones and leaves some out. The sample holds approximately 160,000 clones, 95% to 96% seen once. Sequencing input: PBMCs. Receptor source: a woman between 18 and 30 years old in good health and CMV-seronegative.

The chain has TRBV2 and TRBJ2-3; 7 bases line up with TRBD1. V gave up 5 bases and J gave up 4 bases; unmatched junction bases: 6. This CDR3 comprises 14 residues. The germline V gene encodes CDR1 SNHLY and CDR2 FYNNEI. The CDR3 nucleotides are TGTGCCAGCAGTCCACAGGGGAGTGCAGATACGCAGTATTTT. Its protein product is CASSPQGSADTQYF.

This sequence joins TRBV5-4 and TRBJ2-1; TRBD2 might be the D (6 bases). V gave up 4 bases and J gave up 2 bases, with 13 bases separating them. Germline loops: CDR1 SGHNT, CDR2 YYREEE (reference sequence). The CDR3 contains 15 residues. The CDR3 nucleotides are TGTGCCAGCAGCCCTGGACTAAACCCCTACAATGAGCAGTTCTTC. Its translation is CASSPGLNPYNEQFF.

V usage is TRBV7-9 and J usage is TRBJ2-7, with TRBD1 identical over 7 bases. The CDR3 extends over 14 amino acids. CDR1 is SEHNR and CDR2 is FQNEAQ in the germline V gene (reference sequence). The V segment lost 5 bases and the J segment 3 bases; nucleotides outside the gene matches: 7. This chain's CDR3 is CASSRDSSIYEQYF. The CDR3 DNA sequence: TGTGCCAGCAGCCGGGACAGCAGTATCTACGAGCAGTACTTC.

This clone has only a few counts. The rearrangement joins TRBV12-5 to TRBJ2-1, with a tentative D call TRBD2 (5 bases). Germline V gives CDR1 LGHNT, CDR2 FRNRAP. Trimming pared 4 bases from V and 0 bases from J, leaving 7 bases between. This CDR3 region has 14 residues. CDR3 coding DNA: TGTGCTAGTGGTTGGACTGTCTCCTACAATGAGCAGTTCTTC. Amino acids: CASGWTVSYNEQFF.

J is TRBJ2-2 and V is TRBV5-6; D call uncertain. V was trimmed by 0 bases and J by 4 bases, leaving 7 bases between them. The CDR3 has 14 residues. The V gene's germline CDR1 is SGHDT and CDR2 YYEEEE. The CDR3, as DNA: TGTGCCAGCAGCTTGGTTCTAATCACCGGGGAGCTGTTTTTT. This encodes CASSLVLITGELFF.

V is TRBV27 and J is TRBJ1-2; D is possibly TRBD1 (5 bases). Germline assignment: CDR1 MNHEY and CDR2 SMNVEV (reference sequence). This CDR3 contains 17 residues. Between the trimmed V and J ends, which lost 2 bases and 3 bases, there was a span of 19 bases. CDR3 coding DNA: TGTGCCAGCAGTTTAATAGGAGGGGCGGGGAGGGACTATGGCTACACCTTC. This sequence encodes CASSLIGGAGRDYGYTF.

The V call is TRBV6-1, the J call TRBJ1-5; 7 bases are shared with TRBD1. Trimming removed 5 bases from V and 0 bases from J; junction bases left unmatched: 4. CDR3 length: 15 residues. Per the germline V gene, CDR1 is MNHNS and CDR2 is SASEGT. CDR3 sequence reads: CASSPRQGSNQPQHF. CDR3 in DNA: TGTGCCAGCAGTCCTCGACAGGGTAGCAATCAGCCCCAGCATTTT.

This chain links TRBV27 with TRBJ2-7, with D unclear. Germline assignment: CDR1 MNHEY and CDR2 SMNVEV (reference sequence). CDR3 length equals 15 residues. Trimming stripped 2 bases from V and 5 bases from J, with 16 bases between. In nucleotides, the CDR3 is TGTGCCAGCAGTTTACGGTCCCAACTCTCGAACGAGCAGTACTTC. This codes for CASSLRSQLSNEQYF.

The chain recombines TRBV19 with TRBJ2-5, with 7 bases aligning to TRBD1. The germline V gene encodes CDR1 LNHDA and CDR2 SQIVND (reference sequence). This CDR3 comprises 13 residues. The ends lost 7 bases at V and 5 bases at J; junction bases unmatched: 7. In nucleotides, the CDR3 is TGTGCCAGTAATTTACAGGGGAGCGAGACCCAGTACTTC. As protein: CASNLQGSETQYF.

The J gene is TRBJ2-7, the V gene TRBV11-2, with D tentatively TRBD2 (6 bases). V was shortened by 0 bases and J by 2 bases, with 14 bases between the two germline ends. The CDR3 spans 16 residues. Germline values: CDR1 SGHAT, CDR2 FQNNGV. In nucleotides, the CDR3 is TGTGCCAGCAGCTTAGATATGTCGCGGGGCACCTACGAGCAGTACTTC. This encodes CASSLDMSRGTYEQYF.